This TCR beta chain was observed in a study of blood T cells in healthy people across ages. A second PCR of 7 to 11 cycles used a sample-barcoded 5' primer and a J-beta primer mix. TCRdb used MiXCR to reprocess the 5' RACE reads, holding one entry per CDR3 protein. The sample consists of around 650,000 distinct CDR3 sequences, 32% of them appearing once. Notes on the study in general: Estimates of diversity drawn from one million T cells were considered underestimates. Percentage of naive T cells showed a strong correlation with TCR beta diversity.

V lost 5 bases and J lost 11; bases outside the gene matches: 19. CDR1 SGHTA and CDR2 FQGNSA come from the germline V gene. The CDR3 loop spans 17 amino acids. As for this clonotype: The antigen remains unidentified.

The specimen sequenced was blood. The TCR originated in a woman aged 80 or older in good health. V usage is TRBV7-2 and J usage is TRBJ2-3, with 10 bases lining up with TRBD1. The CDR3 DNA reads as TGTGCCAGCAGCCCCCTGCCGGGACAGGGGCTGAAAAATGAGCAGTATTTT. Its protein product is CASSPLPGQGLKNEQYF.